This T cell receptor (beta chain) was captured in a study of blood T cells in healthy people across ages. Trimming at V came to 10 bases and at J to 0 bases, leaving 11 bases not matched to a gene. Looked up from germline, CDR1 is MNHEY and CDR2 is SMNVEV (reference sequence). The CDR3 runs 15 residues. A sample-barcoded 5' primer and a J-beta primer mix were used in a second PCR of about 6 to 11 cycles. Researchers report that a template-switch adaptor with 12 random nucleotides tagged each cDNA molecule. Each sample provided no less than 2.5 million CDR3-containing paired-end reads. TCRdb reanalysed the 5' RACE reads using MiXCR and keeps one entry per CDR3 protein. The sample has over 600,000 distinct CDR3 sequences; over 40% are singletons. Each of the donors had around 10 milliliters of peripheral blood drawn into EDTA-treated Vacutainer tubes. Whenever a sample was processed, at least 6 million PBMCs were isolated.

This receptor was identified in an elderly man in good health. The chain links TRBV27 to TRBJ2-7, with 8 bases aligning to TRBD1. Sequencing used blood. This CDR3 reads CATRGHGQGSYEQYF. The CDR3 DNA is TGTGCCACCAGGGGTCACGGACAGGGCTCCTACGAGCAGTACTTC.